This TCR beta chain was found in a study of naive and memory T cell subsets. General study points: TCR transcript changes with activation or differentiation may affect this RNA method.

This CDR3 comprises 15 residues. Germline V gene lookup returns CDR1 MGHDK and CDR2 SYGVNS. V lost 7 bases and J lost 4, with 19 bases in between. This clonotype was observed at least ten times. Its antigen remains unidentified. The SP2 primer and nested alpha and beta constant region primers amplified ligated cDNA in four rounds. Alpha and beta constant region primers primed reverse transcription for blood and skin samples. TCRdb redid the calling of the 5' RACE reads with MiXCR, one entry per CDR3 protein. The sample lists roughly 48,000 distinct CDR3 sequences; about 4.8% were seen once. A UMI-containing oligonucleotide was joined by 3' ligation to the TCR cDNA template. Whole blood, roughly 2.4 ml, came from adult healthy volunteers. Input was about 1 to 1000 ng of DNase-treated total RNA without cell sorting.

The genes are TRBV25-1 and TRBJ1-2; D gene uncertain. The TCR comes from a female donor in good health. CDR3 DNA: TGTGCCAGCACTTCCCCCCTCGGGTCCCCCTATGGCTACACCTTC. Translating it yields CASTSPLGSPYGYTF.